These T cell receptor beta chains were read from a single sample in a study of vaccination effects on CD4 cells after COVID-19. The assay was immunoSEQ multiplex PCR, and TCRdb's table has in-frame clones only and misses some. The table records 55,000 to 70,000 clones, roughly 80% of them present only once. These TCRs' antigens remain unknown. The source material was CD4+ T cells from PBMCs cultured with HCoV-229E spike peptides, sampled before COVID-19 vaccination. The receptors were sampled from a human donor who received a COVID-19 vaccine. CDR3s include the opening cysteine and the closing phenylalanine or tryptophan. The order of the fields is clone size, V gene, J gene, D gene, CDR3 DNA, CDR3 protein. The D gene is left open where the match is weak. Clone size appears in some rows only: once, few, many, or a class for an expanded clone.

abundance: NA
v_gene: TRBV5-6
j_gene: TRBJ1-1
d_gene: NA
CDR3nt: TGTGCCAGCAGATCAGGACCTATCCTCCTGAACACTGAAGCTTTCTTT
CDR3aa: CASRSGPILLNTEAFF

abundance: NA
v_gene: TRBV2
j_gene: TRBJ2-2
d_gene: NA
CDR3nt: TGTGCCAGCAGTGGTCAACCGAACACCGGGGAGCTGTTTTTT
CDR3aa: CASSGQPNTGELFF

abundance: NA
v_gene: TRBV6-4
j_gene: TRBJ1-6
d_gene: TRBD1
CDR3nt: TGTGCCAGCAGTGCATCGACAGGGGGTAATTCACCCCTCCACTTT
CDR3aa: CASSASTGGNSPLHF

abundance: NA
v_gene: TRBV19
j_gene: TRBJ1-2
d_gene: TRBD1
CDR3nt: TGTGCCAGTAGTAACCCCCTTGGGGACAGGGTCTATGGCTACACCTTC
CDR3aa: CASSNPLGDRVYGYTF

abundance: few
v_gene: TRBV6-6
j_gene: TRBJ2-2
d_gene: NA
CDR3nt: TGTGCCAGCAGTCGACTACAGGGGGAGCTGTTTTTT
CDR3aa: CASSRLQGELFF

abundance: few
v_gene: TRBV6-5
j_gene: TRBJ1-3
d_gene: NA
CDR3nt: TGTGCCAGCAGTTACTCGATTCCGGGTGCTGGAAACACCATATATTTT
CDR3aa: CASSYSIPGAGNTIYF

abundance: few
v_gene: TRBV7-2
j_gene: TRBJ1-2
d_gene: TRBD1
CDR3nt: TGTGCCAGCAGCTTCCCCGGGACAGGGGGCGGCTACACCTTC
CDR3aa: CASSFPGTGGGYTF

abundance: NA
v_gene: TRBV6-6
j_gene: TRBJ1-1
d_gene: NA
CDR3nt: TGTGCCAGCAGTTACTCGAGGAGTGGTGCTTTCTTT
CDR3aa: CASSYSRSGAFF

abundance: NA
v_gene: TRBV9
j_gene: TRBJ1-2
d_gene: TRBD1
CDR3nt: TGTGCCAGCAGCGTAGACAGGGGGCCCTATGGCTACACCTTC
CDR3aa: CASSVDRGPYGYTF

abundance: NA
v_gene: TRBV3-1/TRBV3-2
j_gene: TRBJ2-3
d_gene: NA
CDR3nt: TGTGCCAGCAGCCAAACACGGACGCAGTATTTT
CDR3aa: CASSQTRTQYF

abundance: NA
v_gene: TRBV29-1
j_gene: TRBJ2-5
d_gene: TRBD2
CDR3nt: TGCAGCGTCGAAGGACTAGACACTCAAGAGACCCAGTACTTC
CDR3aa: CSVEGLDTQETQYF

abundance: NA
v_gene: TRBV3-1/TRBV3-2
j_gene: TRBJ2-5
d_gene: NA
CDR3nt: TGTGCCAGCAGCCAAGATCCTAGCACAAAGACCCAGTACTTC
CDR3aa: CASSQDPSTKTQYF

abundance: NA
v_gene: TRBV19
j_gene: TRBJ1-3
d_gene: TRBD1
CDR3nt: TGTGCCAGTTCACAGGGGGCTGGTGGAAACACCATATATTTT
CDR3aa: CASSQGAGGNTIYF

abundance: NA
v_gene: TRBV18
j_gene: TRBJ1-2
d_gene: NA
CDR3nt: TGTGCCAGCTCACCAGGGTGGAGCTATGGCTACACCTTC
CDR3aa: CASSPGWSYGYTF

abundance: few
v_gene: TRBV10-1
j_gene: TRBJ2-1
d_gene: TRBD1
CDR3nt: TGCGCCAGCAGCGCGACAGGGCCCTCCTACAATGAGCAGTTCTTC
CDR3aa: CASSATGPSYNEQFF

abundance: NA
v_gene: TRBV19
j_gene: TRBJ1-4
d_gene: TRBD1
CDR3nt: TGTGCCAGTAGTATAGTCGCGGGACAGGCGGGCGAAAAACTGTTTTTT
CDR3aa: CASSIVAGQAGEKLFF

abundance: NA
v_gene: TRBV12-5
j_gene: TRBJ2-3
d_gene: NA
CDR3nt: TGTGCTAGTGGTTTTCGGCGGGGACTCTATCCTAGCACAGATACGCAGTATTTT
CDR3aa: CASGFRRGLYPSTDTQYF

abundance: NA
v_gene: TRBV6-2/TRBV6-3
j_gene: TRBJ1-6
d_gene: NA
CDR3nt: TGTGCCAGCAGCTCCCATATAGGAATTAATTCACCCCTCCACTTT
CDR3aa: CASSSHIGINSPLHF

abundance: NA
v_gene: TRBV3-1/TRBV3-2
j_gene: TRBJ2-2
d_gene: NA
CDR3nt: TGTGCCAGCAGCCAAGCCCGAACTAGCACAGACACCGGGGAGCTGTTTTTT
CDR3aa: CASSQARTSTDTGELFF

abundance: NA
v_gene: TRBV6-1
j_gene: TRBJ1-5
d_gene: NA
CDR3nt: TGTGCCAGCAGTGAAATACAGGGAAACCAGCCCCAGCATTTT
CDR3aa: CASSEIQGNQPQHF

abundance: NA
v_gene: TRBV5-8
j_gene: TRBJ1-1
d_gene: NA
CDR3nt: TGTGCCAGCCCGAATATACCGGGGGACCCTCCTCGCCCTGAAGCTTTCTTT
CDR3aa: CASPNIPGDPPRPEAFF

abundance: NA
v_gene: TRBV6-5
j_gene: TRBJ2-5
d_gene: NA
CDR3nt: TGTGCCAGCAGCCTGGGGGATGACAGGGAGACCCAGTACTTC
CDR3aa: CASSLGDDRETQYF

abundance: NA
v_gene: TRBV28
j_gene: TRBJ2-3
d_gene: NA
CDR3nt: TGTGCCACTCGGGGGAATGGAGATACGCAGTATTTT
CDR3aa: CATRGNGDTQYF

abundance: NA
v_gene: TRBV7-2
j_gene: TRBJ2-1
d_gene: NA
CDR3nt: TGTGCCAGCAGCTTAGCGAGTGGGGGGGCGTACAATGAGCAGTTCTTC
CDR3aa: CASSLASGGAYNEQFF

abundance: NA
v_gene: TRBV18
j_gene: TRBJ1-3
d_gene: NA
CDR3nt: TGTGCCAGCTCAGGACTCCAGGGGACGGCTGGAAACACCATATATTTT
CDR3aa: CASSGLQGTAGNTIYF

abundance: once
v_gene: TRBV7-2
j_gene: TRBJ1-2
d_gene: NA
CDR3nt: TGTGCCAGCAGCCTATCGTGGGGGGCGCTTAACTATGGCTACACCTTC
CDR3aa: CASSLSWGALNYGYTF

abundance: NA
v_gene: TRBV12-3/TRBV12-4
j_gene: TRBJ1-1
d_gene: NA
CDR3nt: TGTGCCAGCAGTTTGGGGGAAGACACTGAAGCTTTCTTT
CDR3aa: CASSLGEDTEAFF

abundance: NA
v_gene: TRBV30
j_gene: TRBJ2-4
d_gene: NA
CDR3nt: TGTGCCTGGAGTGGACGTAACAAAAACATTCAGTACTTC
CDR3aa: CAWSGRNKNIQYF

abundance: NA
v_gene: TRBV7-3
j_gene: TRBJ1-1
d_gene: NA
CDR3nt: TGTGCCAGCAGCCTGACGGGGGGCGGCACTGAAGCTTTCTTT
CDR3aa: CASSLTGGGTEAFF

abundance: NA
v_gene: TRBV10-3
j_gene: TRBJ2-2
d_gene: NA
CDR3nt: TGTGCCATCAGTGATTGGGGAAGGGGCAACACCGGGGAGCTGTTTTTT
CDR3aa: CAISDWGRGNTGELFF

abundance: NA
v_gene: TRBV2
j_gene: TRBJ1-3
d_gene: TRBD1
CDR3nt: TGTGCCAGCAGTGCTGGACAGGGCTATGGAAACACCATATATTTT
CDR3aa: CASSAGQGYGNTIYF

abundance: NA
v_gene: TRBV7-3
j_gene: TRBJ2-3
d_gene: TRBD2
CDR3nt: TGTGCCAGCAACCGGGGGGGTCCGGGAGATACGCAGTATTTT
CDR3aa: CASNRGGPGDTQYF

abundance: NA
v_gene: TRBV7-2
j_gene: TRBJ2-2
d_gene: TRBD2
CDR3nt: TGTGCCAGCAGCCCGGGGAGGGCCTCGAACACCGGGGAGCTGTTTTTT
CDR3aa: CASSPGRASNTGELFF

abundance: NA
v_gene: TRBV5-4
j_gene: TRBJ1-1
d_gene: NA
CDR3nt: TGTGCCAGCAGCCTTCGGGGGGGGCCCACTGAAGCTTTCTTT
CDR3aa: CASSLRGGPTEAFF

abundance: NA
v_gene: TRBV5-1
j_gene: TRBJ2-3
d_gene: NA
CDR3nt: TGCGCCAGCAGCTTGGGGACTGGGGGGACAGATACGCAGTATTTT
CDR3aa: CASSLGTGGTDTQYF

abundance: NA
v_gene: TRBV7-3
j_gene: TRBJ1-1
d_gene: NA
CDR3nt: TGTGCCAGCAGCTTGGGCAAACTGAACACTGAAGCTTTCTTT
CDR3aa: CASSLGKLNTEAFF

abundance: NA
v_gene: TRBV7-2
j_gene: TRBJ1-2
d_gene: NA
CDR3nt: TGTGCCAGCAGCTTAGCGGCGGCAAACTATGGCTACACCTTC
CDR3aa: CASSLAAANYGYTF

abundance: medium-sized
v_gene: TRBV6-2/TRBV6-3
j_gene: TRBJ1-5
d_gene: TRBD1
CDR3nt: TGTGCCAGCAGCAGGGGGACAGGCACAACTCAGCCCCAGCATTTT
CDR3aa: CASSRGTGTTQPQHF

abundance: NA
v_gene: TRBV5-1
j_gene: TRBJ2-3
d_gene: NA
CDR3nt: TGCGCCAGCAGCTTGGATCCGACAGATACGCAGTATTTT
CDR3aa: CASSLDPTDTQYF

abundance: NA
v_gene: TRBV7-2
j_gene: TRBJ1-5
d_gene: NA
CDR3nt: TGTGCCAGCAGCTTCCAGGGATTGAATCAGCCCCAGCATTTT
CDR3aa: CASSFQGLNQPQHF

abundance: NA
v_gene: TRBV6-2/TRBV6-3
j_gene: TRBJ2-2
d_gene: TRBD1
CDR3nt: TGTGCCAGCAGTTATCCGACAGGGTATGAAGCCGGGGAGCTGTTTTTT
CDR3aa: CASSYPTGYEAGELFF

abundance: NA
v_gene: TRBV7-2
j_gene: TRBJ2-5
d_gene: TRBD2
CDR3nt: TGTGCCAGCAGGCAGACTAGCGGGGGGGGAGAGACCCAGTACTTC
CDR3aa: CASRQTSGGGETQYF

abundance: NA
v_gene: TRBV6-5
j_gene: TRBJ1-6
d_gene: NA
CDR3nt: TGTGCCAGCAGTATTACGCCAGGGATTAATTCACCCCTCCACTTT
CDR3aa: CASSITPGINSPLHF

abundance: NA
v_gene: TRBV19
j_gene: TRBJ1-5
d_gene: NA
CDR3nt: TGTGCCAGCAGGAGGCATGGAGATAGCAATCAGCCCCAGCATTTT
CDR3aa: CASRRHGDSNQPQHF

abundance: NA
v_gene: TRBV6-5
j_gene: TRBJ1-6
d_gene: NA
CDR3nt: TGTGCCAGCAGTTCCAAGCCCTTCGTAACCACTTCACCCCTCCACTTT
CDR3aa: CASSSKPFVTTSPLHF

abundance: once
v_gene: TRBV19
j_gene: TRBJ1-1
d_gene: NA
CDR3nt: TGTGCCAGTAAATCGCAGGGCTTGAACACTGAAGCTTTCTTT
CDR3aa: CASKSQGLNTEAFF

abundance: NA
v_gene: TRBV5-1
j_gene: TRBJ1-4
d_gene: NA
CDR3nt: TGCGCCAGCAGCTTGGGGGTCACTAATGAAAAACTGTTTTTT
CDR3aa: CASSLGVTNEKLFF

abundance: NA
v_gene: TRBV20-1
j_gene: TRBJ2-1
d_gene: NA
CDR3nt: TGCAGTGCTACGATCGGGTCTGAGCAGTTCTTC
CDR3aa: CSATIGSEQFF

abundance: NA
v_gene: TRBV12-3/TRBV12-4
j_gene: TRBJ1-4
d_gene: TRBD1
CDR3nt: TGTGCCAGCAGTCGGGGGACAGGGAAACTGTTTTTT
CDR3aa: CASSRGTGKLFF

abundance: NA
v_gene: TRBV18
j_gene: TRBJ2-1
d_gene: TRBD1
CDR3nt: TGTGCCAGCTCAGGGCAGGGGGCCTACAATGAGCAGTTCTTC
CDR3aa: CASSGQGAYNEQFF

abundance: NA
v_gene: TRBV18
j_gene: TRBJ1-4
d_gene: NA
CDR3nt: TGTGCCAGCTCCAGCCGGGGGGGGATCGATGAAAAACTGTTTTTT
CDR3aa: CASSSRGGIDEKLFF

abundance: few
v_gene: TRBV6-6
j_gene: TRBJ2-5
d_gene: NA
CDR3nt: TGTGCCAGCAGTTACCCGGGGCAGCAAGAGACCCAGTACTTC
CDR3aa: CASSYPGQQETQYF

abundance: NA
v_gene: TRBV7-8
j_gene: TRBJ2-3
d_gene: NA
CDR3nt: TGTGCCAGCAGCTTGACACTAGGCTCAGATACGCAGTATTTT
CDR3aa: CASSLTLGSDTQYF

abundance: NA
v_gene: TRBV10-1
j_gene: TRBJ1-1
d_gene: NA
CDR3nt: TGCGCCAGCAGTGATGGGGGAACCGGGATTGCGAACACTGAAGCTTTCTTT
CDR3aa: CASSDGGTGIANTEAFF